This T cell receptor beta chain derives from a study of blood T cell repertoires in COVID-19. For the study at large: Some COVID-19 samples were acute and others convalescent; all came from the United States, Italy and Spain. Sample material is recorded as cDNA or gDNA derived from T cells, B-cell-depleted T cells, or PBMCs.

V lost 0 bases and J lost 6; bases outside the gene matches: 6. Germline CDR1 SGHKS, CDR2 YYEKEE (reference sequence). This CDR3 region has 16 residues. As processed by the authors: For nucleated cells, counts were estimated from reference gene primer amplification. Using immunoSEQ multiplex PCR, the repertoire was profiled, and TCRdb retains in-frame clones only, with some absent. That table furnishes V, J and clone size, whereas the DNA furnished D and trimming. The repertoire includes 200,000 to 300,000 clones, roughly 84% of them detected once, and over 1.5% sits in the top ten. The V and J genes are TRBV5-5 and TRBJ1-5, with 10 bases identical to TRBD1. This clonotype originated in a woman aged 40 to 50 who had recovered from COVID-19. The sequenced material came from peripheral blood. Written as DNA, the CDR3 is TGTGCCAGCAGCTTGGCAGCGACAGGGGGCACTCAGCCCCAGCATTTT. It is translated as CASSLAATGGTQPQHF.